This T cell receptor (beta chain) originates from a study of T-cell reconstitution after alpha-beta-depleted transplantation in children. General observations from the study: Hyperexpanded clones declined; after one year, newly produced T cells mostly supplied diversity. The study reportedly traced alpha-beta T cells about two months after transplant to several hundred expanded graft clones.

V dropped 8 bases and J dropped 6 bases, with 14 bases sitting between them. This CDR3 spans 12 amino acids. The V gene's germline CDR1 is DFQATT and CDR2 SNEGSKA (reference sequence). Comments on this clonotype: What it recognizes is unknown.

A TCRbeta library incorporating unique molecular identifiers was prepared. TCRdb re-called the PCR reads through MiXCR, storing one row per CDR3 protein. The table lists about 490,000 distinct CDR3 sequences, more than 9% of them singletons. This receptor was obtained from a child younger than 10 with inherited bone marrow failure, due to receive a stem cell transplant. The input for sequencing was PBMCs, taken before TCRalphabeta/CD19-depleted stem cell transplant. The J gene is TRBJ1-5, the V gene TRBV20-1; D possibly corresponds to TRBD1 (5 bases). CDR3 bases: TGCAGTACCGGGACCCTTTCTCAGCCCCAGCATTTT. This sequence encodes CSTGTLSQPQHF.